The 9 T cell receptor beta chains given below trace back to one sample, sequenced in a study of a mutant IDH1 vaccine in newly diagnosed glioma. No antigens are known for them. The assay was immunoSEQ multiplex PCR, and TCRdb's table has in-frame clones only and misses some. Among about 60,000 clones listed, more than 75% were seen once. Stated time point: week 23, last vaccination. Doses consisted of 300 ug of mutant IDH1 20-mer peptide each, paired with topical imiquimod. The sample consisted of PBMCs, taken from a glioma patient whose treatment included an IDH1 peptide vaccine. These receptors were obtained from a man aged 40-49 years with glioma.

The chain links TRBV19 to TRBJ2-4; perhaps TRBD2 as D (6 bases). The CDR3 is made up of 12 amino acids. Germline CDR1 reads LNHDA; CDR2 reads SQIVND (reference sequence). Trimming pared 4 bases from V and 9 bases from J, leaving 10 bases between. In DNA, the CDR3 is TGTGCCAGTAGTAAGGAGGGCGGCATTCAGTACTTC. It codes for CASSKEGGIQYF. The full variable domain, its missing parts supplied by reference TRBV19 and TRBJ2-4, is DGGITQSPKYLFRKEGQNVTLSCEQNLNHDAMYWYRQDPGQGLRLIYYSQIVNDFQKGDIAEGYSVSREKKESFPLTVTSAQKNPTAFYLCASSKEGGIQYFGAGTRLSVL.

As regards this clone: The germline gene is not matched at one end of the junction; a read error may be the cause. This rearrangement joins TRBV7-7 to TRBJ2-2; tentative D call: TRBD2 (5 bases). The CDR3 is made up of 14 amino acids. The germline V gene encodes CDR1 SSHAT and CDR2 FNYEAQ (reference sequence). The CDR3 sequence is CASSLDWAAGELFF. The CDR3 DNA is TGTGCTAGCAGCCTGGACTGGGCGGCCGGGGAGCTGTTTTTT.

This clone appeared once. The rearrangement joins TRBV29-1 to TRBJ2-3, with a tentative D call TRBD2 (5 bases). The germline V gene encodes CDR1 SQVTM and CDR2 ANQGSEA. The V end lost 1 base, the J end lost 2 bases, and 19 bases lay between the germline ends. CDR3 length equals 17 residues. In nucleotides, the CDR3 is TGCAGCGTTGAAGGGGAGTTTCGGAGCACTTCCACAGATACGCAGTATTTT. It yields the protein CSVEGEFRSTSTDTQYF.

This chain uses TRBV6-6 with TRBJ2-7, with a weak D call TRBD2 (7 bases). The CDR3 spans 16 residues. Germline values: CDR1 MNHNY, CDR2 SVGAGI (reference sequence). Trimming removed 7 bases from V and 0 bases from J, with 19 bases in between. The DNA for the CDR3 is TGTGCCAGCACCGACCTGGGGGGGGCAGCCTCCTACGAGCAGTACTTC. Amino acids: CASTDLGGAASYEQYF.

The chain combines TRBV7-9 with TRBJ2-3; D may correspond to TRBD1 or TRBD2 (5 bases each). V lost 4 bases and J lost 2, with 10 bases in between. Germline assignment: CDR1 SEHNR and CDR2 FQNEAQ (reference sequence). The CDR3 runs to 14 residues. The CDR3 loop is CASSWGRNTDTQYF. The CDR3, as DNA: TGTGCCAGCAGCTGGGGACGGAACACAGATACGCAGTATTTT.

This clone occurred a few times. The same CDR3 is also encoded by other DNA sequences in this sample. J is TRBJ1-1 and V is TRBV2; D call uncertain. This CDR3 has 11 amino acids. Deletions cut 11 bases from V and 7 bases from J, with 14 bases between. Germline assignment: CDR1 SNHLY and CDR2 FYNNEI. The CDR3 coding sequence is TGTGCCGAGCGGGCCGGGTATGAAGCTTTCTTT. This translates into CAERAGYEAFF.

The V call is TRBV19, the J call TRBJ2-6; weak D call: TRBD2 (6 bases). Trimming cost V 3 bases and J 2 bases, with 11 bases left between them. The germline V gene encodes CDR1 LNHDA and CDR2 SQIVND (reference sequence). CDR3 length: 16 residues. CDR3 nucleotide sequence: TGTGCCAGTAGTATTCGGCGCGGGGCTGGGGCCAACGTCCTGACTTTC. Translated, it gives CASSIRRGAGANVLTF. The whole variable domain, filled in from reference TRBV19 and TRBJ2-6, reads DGGITQSPKYLFRKEGQNVTLSCEQNLNHDAMYWYRQDPGQGLRLIYYSQIVNDFQKGDIAEGYSVSREKKESFPLTVTSAQKNPTAFYLCASSIRRGAGANVLTFGAGSRLTVL.

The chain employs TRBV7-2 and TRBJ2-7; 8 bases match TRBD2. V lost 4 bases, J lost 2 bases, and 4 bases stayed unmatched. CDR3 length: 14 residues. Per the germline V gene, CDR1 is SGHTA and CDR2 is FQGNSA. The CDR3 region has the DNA TGTGCCAGCAGCTACACTAGCGGCCCCTACGAGCAGTACTTC. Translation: CASSYTSGPYEQYF.

The CDR3 coding sequence is TGTGCCAGCAGCTTGAGGGGGGGAGGTCAGCCCCAGCATTTT. Amino acid sequence: CASSLRGGGQPQHF. The genes are TRBV5-5 and TRBJ1-5, with D perhaps TRBD1 (6 bases). The germline gives CDR1 SGHKS, CDR2 YYEKEE (reference sequence). CDR3 size: 14 residues. Trimming stripped 1 base from V and 6 bases from J, with 11 bases between.